Listed below are T cell receptor beta chains from one sample, sequenced in a study of blood T cell repertoires in COVID-19. The protocol was immunoSEQ multiplex PCR, while the TCRdb copy is restricted to in-frame clones and leaves out a portion. The repertoire includes 300,000 to 350,000 clones, 90% of them detected once, and around 4.4% sits in the top ten. The sequenced sample consisted of PBMCs or T cells enriched from blood (not recorded which). These receptors all come from a woman between 18 and 29 years old with acute COVID-19. CDR3s include the opening cysteine and the closing phenylalanine or tryptophan. A D gene is named only where the DNA matches it firmly. Clone sizes are given selectively: once, few, many, or a class where the clone is expanded.

v_call	j_call	d_call	clone_size	cdr3_nt	cdr3_aa
TRBV28	TRBJ2-3	NA	NA	TGTGCCAGCAGTTTTGTCAGGGAGGTTGGGGATACGCAGTATTTT	CASSFVREVGDTQYF
TRBV28	TRBJ1-1	NA	NA	TGTGCCAGCAGGGACAGCCAGAACACTGAAGCTTTCTTT	CASRDSQNTEAFF
TRBV15	TRBJ2-5	NA	NA	TGTGCCACCAGCAGAGATATTAGGGACTTCGAGACCCAGTACTTC	CATSRDIRDFETQYF
TRBV28	TRBJ1-3	TRBD1	NA	TGTGCCAGTTCAGGGGGTGGGGAAGGAAACACCATATATTTT	CASSGGGEGNTIYF
TRBV28	TRBJ2-3	NA	NA	TGTGCCAGCAGTTCCGTCGACATTCCTATAGACGATACGCAGTATTTT	CASSSVDIPIDDTQYF
TRBV19	TRBJ1-2	NA	NA	TGTGCCAGTGTCGGGGGGTATGGCTACACCTTC	CASVGGYGYTF
TRBV18	TRBJ1-1	NA	NA	TGTGCCAGCTCACCACCTCAGTCCCAAGCTTTCTTT	CASSPPQSQAFF
TRBV6-1	TRBJ1-5	NA	NA	TGTGCCAGCAGTGACGGGGTAAGGGTTCGGCAGCCCCAGCATTTT	CASSDGVRVRQPQHF
TRBV28	TRBJ2-1	NA	NA	TGTGCCAGCAGTTCACTCCTCGCGGAGGTGAGATACAATGAGCAGTTCTTC	CASSSLLAEVRYNEQFF
TRBV7-3	TRBJ2-1	TRBD1	once	TGTGCCAGCAGCCCTTCCGGGGACAGAGCCTACAATGAGCAGTTCTTC	CASSPSGDRAYNEQFF
TRBV28	TRBJ2-2	TRBD1	NA	TGTGCCAGCAGTTTTTTAGTTAGGCCGGCAGGGGGCCCCACCGGGGAGCTGTTTTTT	CASSFLVRPAGGPTGELFF
TRBV6-1	TRBJ1-1	TRBD1	NA	TGTGCCAGCAGTGAAATGCAGGGGGAAACTGAAGCTTTCTTT	CASSEMQGETEAFF
TRBV7-9	TRBJ2-7	NA	NA	TGTGCCAGCAGCCAGGGGCCTCTAGCGGCAGCCTACGAGCAGTACTTC	CASSQGPLAAAYEQYF
TRBV6-5	TRBJ1-4	TRBD1	few	TGTGCCAGCAGTAGAGGGACAGGACCTAATGAAAAACTGTTTTTT	CASSRGTGPNEKLFF
TRBV11-2	TRBJ1-5	TRBD1	NA	TGTGCCAGCAGCTCACAGGGGTTTGGACAGCCCCAGCATTTT	CASSSQGFGQPQHF
TRBV19	TRBJ1-2	TRBD1	NA	TGTGCCAGTAGTATCCTTCAGGACAGGCCTTTTAACTATGGCTACACCTTC	CASSILQDRPFNYGYTF
TRBV5-8	TRBJ2-3	TRBD2	NA	TGTGCCAGCAGCCCAGGACTAGCGCCCGCGGGCACAGATACGCAGTATTTT	CASSPGLAPAGTDTQYF
TRBV7-3	TRBJ2-1	TRBD2	NA	TGTGCCAGCAGCCCCTATGGTAGCGGGATGGAGGATGAGCAGTTCTTC	CASSPYGSGMEDEQFF
TRBV28	TRBJ1-5	TRBD1	NA	TGTGCCAGCAGTCCACATGGACAGGGAAGGGCTAATCAGCCCCAGCATTTT	CASSPHGQGRANQPQHF
TRBV7-9	TRBJ1-4	NA	NA	TGTGCCAGCAGCCCCCGTCCCTCCAGTGAAAAACTGTTTTTT	CASSPRPSSEKLFF
TRBV23-1	TRBJ2-7	NA	NA	TGCGCCAGCAGTCAATCGGCCAGGGGACCTACCTACGAGCAGTACTTC	CASSQSARGPTYEQYF
TRBV27	TRBJ2-7	TRBD1	NA	TGTGCCAGCAGTTTATTTCACGGGACAGGGGGAGGCGAGCAGTACTTC	CASSLFHGTGGGEQYF
TRBV19	TRBJ2-7	TRBD1	NA	TGTGCCAGTAGACGACAGGGGGCCTACGAGCAGTACTTC	CASRRQGAYEQYF
TRBV27	TRBJ2-5	TRBD2	NA	TGTGCCAGCAGTTTACGGGCCTCGGGCCTAGCGGATACCCAAGAGACCCAGTACTTC	CASSLRASGLADTQETQYF
TRBV24-1	TRBJ2-2	NA	NA	TGTGCCACCAGTGACCGGGACATCCCTCGAGGGACCGGGGAGCTGTTTTTT	CATSDRDIPRGTGELFF
TRBV28	TRBJ2-7	TRBD2	NA	TGTGCCAGCAGTCCTAGGGACTACACCTACGAGCAGTACTTC	CASSPRDYTYEQYF
TRBV20-1	TRBJ1-1	NA	NA	TGCAGTACGGTGATCACTGAAGCTTTCTTT	CSTVITEAFF
TRBV18	TRBJ2-7	TRBD2	few	TGTGCCAGCTCACCACCGTTTACGGGAGGGCCCCGAGTAACTAACGAGCAGTACTTC	CASSPPFTGGPRVTNEQYF
TRBV28	TRBJ1-6	NA	NA	TGTGCCAGCAGCCATGGACAGCTTAATTCACCCCTCCACTTT	CASSHGQLNSPLHF
TRBV19	TRBJ1-4	NA	NA	TGTGCCAGTAGGGGCAGGCACGGCGAAAAACTGTTTTTT	CASRGRHGEKLFF
TRBV29-1	TRBJ2-7	NA	NA	TGCAGCGTTGAGCGGGATGGCAACGAGCAGTACTTC	CSVERDGNEQYF
TRBV7-9	TRBJ2-7	NA	NA	TGTGCCAGCAGCTTTCGAGGTTTCGACGAGCAGTACTTC	CASSFRGFDEQYF
TRBV18	TRBJ1-1	TRBD1	NA	TGTGCCAGCTCACCAGTACAGGGGGTTGCGGCGACTGAAGCTTTCTTT	CASSPVQGVAATEAFF
TRBV28	TRBJ1-1	NA	NA	TGTGCCAGCACAGGGGTCACTGAAGCTTTCTTT	CASTGVTEAFF
TRBV7-3	TRBJ2-3	TRBD2	NA	TGTGCCAGCAGCCTGCGACTCGCGGGAGGGCCAGATACGCAGTATTTT	CASSLRLAGGPDTQYF
TRBV19	TRBJ2-7	TRBD2	NA	TGTGCCAGTAGTTCCACTAGCGGGCCTCCTAACGAGCAGTACTTC	CASSSTSGPPNEQYF
TRBV5-5	TRBJ1-1	TRBD1	NA	TGTGCCAGCAGCCTAGGGGGCCGGTTGAACACTGAAGCTTTCTTT	CASSLGGRLNTEAFF
TRBV7-2	TRBJ1-2	TRBD1	NA	TGTGCCATCCACAGGGGGGGCTACACCTTC	CAIHRGGYTF
TRBV12-3/TRBV12-4	TRBJ2-1	NA	NA	TGTGCCAGCAGTCTCTACAATGAGCAGTTCTTC	CASSLYNEQFF